Following are 23 T cell receptor beta chains from one sample sequenced in a study of cytotoxic CD8 clonotypes in ibrutinib-treated CLL. Generated by immunoSEQ multiplex PCR, the TCRdb table keeps only in-frame clones and is missing some. Of some 17,000 clones in the sample, around two thirds were seen once. This specimen consisted of PBMCs, obtained after 12 months of ibrutinib treatment. These receptors were taken from a human donor with chronic lymphocytic leukemia.

This chain links TRBV18 with TRBJ2-1; D not resolved. CDR3 length equals 14 residues. Trimming removed 2 bases from V and 3 bases from J, with 8 bases in between. Germline loops: CDR1 KGHSH, CDR2 LQKENI. The CDR3 is CASSPTTIYNEQFF. The CDR3 nucleotides are TGTGCCAGCTCACCAACAACGATCTACAATGAGCAGTTCTTC. Combining the CDR3 with reference TRBV18 and TRBJ2-1 gives the whole variable domain NAGVMQNPRHLVRRRGQEARLRCSPMKGHSHVYWYRQLPEEGLKFMVYLQKENIIDESGMPKERFSAEFPKEGPSILRIQQVVRGDSAAYFCASSPTTIYNEQFFGPGTRLTVL.

The V call is TRBV2, the J call TRBJ2-7; TRBD1 is a possible D gene (5 bases). This CDR3 spans 15 amino acids. The V gene's germline CDR1 is SNHLY and CDR2 FYNNEI. The V gene lost 4 bases and the J gene lost 9 bases, with 22 bases spanning the gap. CDR3 bases: TGTGCCAGCAGTGGGGCGGACACAAGGCCTATCGGGCAGTACTTC. Translating it yields CASSGADTRPIGQYF.

The rearrangement joins TRBV9 to TRBJ1-1, with D perhaps matching TRBD1 (6 bases). This CDR3 comprises 12 residues. Germline V CDR1 and CDR2: SGDLS, YYNGEE. Trimming removed 5 bases at V and 7 bases at J, with 12 bases between. The CDR3 coding sequence is TGTGCCAGCAGATCATTGACAGGTGAAGCTTTCTTT. Translation gives CASRSLTGEAFF.

In this sample, this clone turned up a few times. The CDR3 protein is CAWDRVSDTEAFF. The CDR3 DNA is TGTGCCTGGGACAGGGTTAGCGACACTGAAGCTTTCTTT. The chain couples TRBV30 to TRBJ1-1, with 7 positions matching TRBD1. The germline gives CDR1 GTSNPN, CDR2 SVGIG (reference sequence). The CDR3 has 13 residues. Germline trimming cut 5 bases from V and 3 bases from J; bases unmatched to any gene: 6. The full variable domain, its missing parts supplied by reference TRBV30 and TRBJ1-1, is SQTIHQWPATLVQPVGSPLSLECTVEGTSNPNLYWYRQAAGRGLQLLFYSVGIGQISSEVPQNLSASRPQDRQFILSSKKLLLSDSGFYLCAWDRVSDTEAFFGQGTRLTVV.

The J gene is TRBJ2-4, the V gene TRBV6-5, with 7 positions matching TRBD2. CDR1 and CDR2 (germline): MNHEY, SVGAGI. This CDR3 contains 16 residues. J gave up 1 base and V 2 bases, and 5 bases lay outside the gene matches. As DNA, the CDR3 is TGTGCCAGCAGTTACGCTGGGGGGGTGGCCAAAAACATTCAGTACTTC. Protein: CASSYAGGVAKNIQYF.

The chain couples TRBV7-2 to TRBJ2-7, with a possible D match to TRBD1 (6 bases). CDR1 and CDR2 from the germline V gene are SGHTA and FQGNSA. The CDR3 consists of 15 residues. V dropped 4 bases and J dropped 6 bases, with 19 bases sitting between them. In DNA, the CDR3 is TGTGCCAGCAGCTCCCAGGGGCGCCAGGGAATCGAGCAGTACTTC. The encoded protein is CASSSQGRQGIEQYF.

The V gene is TRBV6-1, the J gene TRBJ2-7, with TRBD1 matching over 7 bases. CDR1 is MNHNS and CDR2 is SASEGT in the germline V gene. The CDR3 sequence is 15 residues long. Unmatched junction bases numbered 14, after V lost 6 bases and J lost 6 bases. CDR3 residues: CASSLQGSGVGEQYF. For the CDR3, the DNA is TGTGCCAGCAGCCTACAGGGGTCCGGGGTGGGCGAGCAGTACTTC.

The rearrangement joins TRBV5-4 to TRBJ2-7, with D possibly called TRBD1 or TRBD2 (5 bases each). The CDR3 sequence is 14 residues long. CDR1 and CDR2 (germline): SGHNT, YYREEE (reference sequence). V was pared by 0 bases and J by 3 bases, with 10 bases between. The CDR3, as DNA: TGTGCCAGCAGCTTGGTGGGGACCAACTACGAGCAGTACTTC. This sequence encodes CASSLVGTNYEQYF. Filled out from reference TRBV5-4 and TRBJ2-7, the complete variable domain reads ETGVTQSPTHLIKTRGQQVTLRCSSQSGHNTVSWYQQALGQGPQFIFQYYREEENGRGNFPPRFSGLQFPNYSSELNVNALELDDSALYLCASSLVGTNYEQYFGPGTRLTVT.

This rearrangement joins TRBV6-5 to TRBJ2-7; D perhaps matches TRBD1 (6 bases). Germline V gives CDR1 MNHEY, CDR2 SVGAGI. With 3 bases removed from V and 6 bases from J, the gap between germline ends came to 18 bases. The length of the CDR3 is 15 residues. The CDR3 is CASSYGQGPTSEQYF. The CDR3 nucleotides read TGTGCCAGCAGTTATGGGCAGGGGCCTACTTCCGAGCAGTACTTC.

The chain links TRBV5-1 to TRBJ1-1; D gene uncertain. Deletions cut 4 bases from V and 9 bases from J, with 19 bases between. The V gene's germline CDR1 is SGHRS and CDR2 YFSETQ. CDR3 length: 14 residues. The CDR3 region is CASSPTSADLQAFF. The CDR3 DNA is TGCGCCAGCAGCCCGACCTCGGCGGACCTACAAGCTTTCTTT.

This chain joins TRBV29-1 and TRBJ2-2; TRBD2 agrees at 7 bases. Per germline, CDR1 SQVTM and CDR2 ANQGSEA. Trimming cost V 4 bases and J 4 bases; bases outside gene matches: 6. This CDR3 has 14 amino acids. The CDR3: CSVGAGVSTGELFF. CDR3 sequence (DNA): TGCAGCGTTGGGGCGGGAGTGAGCACCGGGGAGCTGTTTTTT.

J is TRBJ2-7 and V is TRBV28; TRBD1 aligns across 11 bases. Looked up from germline, CDR1 is MDHEN and CDR2 is SYDVKM. The length of the CDR3 is 13 residues. With 2 bases clipped from V and 6 bases from J, the junction kept 0 bases outside the gene matches. The CDR3 here is CASSLGTGGEQYF. The CDR3 region has the DNA TGTGCCAGCAGTTTAGGGACAGGGGGCGAGCAGTACTTC.

The chain joins TRBV7-9 to TRBJ2-5, with TRBD2 matching over 13 bases. The V gene's germline CDR1 is SEHNR and CDR2 FQNEAQ (reference sequence). V gave up 5 bases and J gave up 6 bases; unmatched junction bases: 3. The CDR3 length is 14 residues. DNA of the CDR3: TGTGCCAGCAGCCTTGGGACTAGCGGGAAGACCCAGTACTTC. Translating it yields CASSLGTSGKTQYF.

The V and J genes are TRBV27 and TRBJ2-1, with D maybe TRBD2 (5 bases). Trimming cost V 0 bases and J 7 bases, with 13 bases left between them. CDR1 is MNHEY, CDR2 SMNVEV, per germline (reference sequence). CDR3 length equals 15 residues. The CDR3 loop reads CASSLSQGPGNEQFF. In DNA form, the CDR3 reads TGTGCCAGCAGTTTATCCCAAGGACCGGGGAATGAGCAGTTCTTC.

This clone has a single count. The genes are TRBV12-2 and TRBJ2-7; the table's D call of TRBD2 was not tested on the DNA. TRBV12-2 represents a pseudogene. The CDR3 runs to 15 residues. The CDR3 nucleotides are TGTGCAAGTCGCTCCAGACTAGCGGAGACCTACGAGCAGTACTTC. Translating it yields CASRSRLAETYEQYF.

This clone was detected a few times. The genes are TRBV5-4 and TRBJ1-3; D is unresolved. The ends were cut back, 1 base at V and 0 bases at J, with 5 bases in the middle. The CDR3 sequence is 14 residues long. Germline V gene sequence: CDR1 SGHNT, CDR2 YYREEE (reference sequence). CDR3 amino acids: CASSLWSSGNTIYF. The CDR3 coding sequence is TGTGCCAGCAGCTTGTGGAGCTCTGGAAACACCATATATTTT.

This clone was counted between two and nine times. The chain carries TRBV7-8 and TRBJ2-3; D is ambiguous. CDR1 is SGHVS and CDR2 is FQNEAQ in the germline V gene. The CDR3 covers 11 residues. Deletions cut 3 bases from V and 6 bases from J, with 4 bases between. The CDR3 here is CASSLLDTQYF. CDR3 nucleotides: TGTGCCAGCAGCTTGTTGGATACGCAGTATTTT.

The V and J genes are TRBV5-1 and TRBJ2-7; possible D gene TRBD1, 5 bases. CDR3 length: 14 amino acids. The ends were cut back, 0 bases at V and 6 bases at J, with 13 bases in the middle. Germline CDR1 SGHRS, CDR2 YFSETQ. In nucleotides, the CDR3 is TGCGCCAGCAGCTTGGATGGGGCAGCTCTCGAGCAGTACTTC. Encoded protein: CASSLDGAALEQYF.

This clone has a handful of counts. This rearrangement joins TRBV29-1 to TRBJ1-2; TRBD1 agrees at 9 bases. The trim removed 7 bases at V and 4 bases at J, leaving 4 bases unmatched. Looked up from germline, CDR1 is SQVTM and CDR2 is ANQGSEA. The CDR3 contains 12 residues. The CDR3 spells CSEQTGGYGYTF. The CDR3, as DNA: TGCAGCGAACAGACAGGGGGCTATGGCTACACCTTC.

CDR3 sequence (DNA): TGTGCCAGCAGCCAAGGACAGGGTTGGTATGGCTACACCTTC. This encodes CASSQGQGWYGYTF. V and J are TRBV5-5 and TRBJ1-2, with 8 bases matching TRBD1. The CDR3 totals 14 residues. Trimming removed 4 bases from V and 5 bases from J; junction bases left unmatched: 7. Germline V gives CDR1 SGHKS, CDR2 YYEKEE (reference sequence).

The chain joins TRBV14 to TRBJ2-5; D not certain. V lost 1 base and J lost 5, with 17 bases in between. CDR1 SGHDN and CDR2 FVKESK come from the germline V gene. The CDR3 is 16 amino acids. CDR3 nucleotides: TGTGCCAGCAGCCAAGGACGTCGGACGGATGGGGAGACCCAGTACTTC. Translation gives CASSQGRRTDGETQYF.

V and J are TRBV7-6 and TRBJ2-7, with 10 nucleotides matching TRBD2. Germline V gene lookup returns CDR1 SGHVS and CDR2 FNYEAQ. V lost 4 bases, J lost 9 bases, and 12 bases stayed unmatched. The CDR3 has 15 residues. In DNA form, the CDR3 reads TGTGCCAGCAGCTCACTAGCGGGGAGAGAAAGGCGGCAGTACTTC. Translation: CASSSLAGRERRQYF.

This clone was counted between two and nine times. The V call is TRBV5-4, the J call TRBJ2-5; 7 nucleotides match TRBD1. After removal of 1 base from V and 3 bases from J, the junction contained 9 bases not matched to a gene. Germline CDR1 reads SGHNT; CDR2 reads YYREEE (reference sequence). This CDR3 spans 16 amino acids. For the CDR3, the DNA is TGTGCCAGCAGCTTGTTCGACAGGGCGGTAAAAGAGACCCAGTACTTC. Its translation: CASSLFDRAVKETQYF.